This paragraph covers one TCR beta chain sequence. Its cognate antigen is unknown. Here immunoSEQ multiplex PCR was the method, and the copy in TCRdb shows in-frame clones only, minus some. The top ten hold around 10% of the sample, which has 120,000 or so clones, more than 85% seen once. This record belongs to a study of T cell responses to AZD1222 COVID-19 vaccine. The study's findings and limits: Spike as a whole was targeted by vaccine-associated CD4 TCRs, dominant at 160-218 and 743-854.

This receptor was obtained from an adult in good health. This sample comprised peripheral blood, obtained on day 0 of MenACWY control vaccination.

CDR3 DNA: TGTGCCAGCAGTTACTCCCGGGGGGGACAAGAGACCCAGTACTTC. It translates to CASSYSRGGQETQYF. The gene calls are TRBV6-2 or TRBV6-3 and TRBJ2-5; 8 bases match TRBD2. CDR1 and CDR2 (germline): MNHEY, SVGEGT. Trimming removed 0 bases from V and 2 bases from J; junction bases left unmatched: 2. The CDR3 covers 15 residues.